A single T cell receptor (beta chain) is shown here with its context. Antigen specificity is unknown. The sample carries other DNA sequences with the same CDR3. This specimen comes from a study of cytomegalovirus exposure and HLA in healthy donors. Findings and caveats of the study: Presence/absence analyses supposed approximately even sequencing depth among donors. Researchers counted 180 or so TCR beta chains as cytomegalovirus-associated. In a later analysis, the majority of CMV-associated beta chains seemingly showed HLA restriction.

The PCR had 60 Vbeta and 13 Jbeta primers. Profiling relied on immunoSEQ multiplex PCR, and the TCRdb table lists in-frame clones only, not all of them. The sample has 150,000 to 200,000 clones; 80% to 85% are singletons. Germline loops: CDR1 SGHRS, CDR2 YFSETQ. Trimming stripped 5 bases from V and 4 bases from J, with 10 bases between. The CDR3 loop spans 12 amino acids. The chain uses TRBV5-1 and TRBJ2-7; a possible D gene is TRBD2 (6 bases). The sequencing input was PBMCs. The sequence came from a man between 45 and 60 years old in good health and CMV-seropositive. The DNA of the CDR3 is TGCGCCAGCAGTCGGGACTTTTACGAGCAGTACTTC. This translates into CASSRDFYEQYF.